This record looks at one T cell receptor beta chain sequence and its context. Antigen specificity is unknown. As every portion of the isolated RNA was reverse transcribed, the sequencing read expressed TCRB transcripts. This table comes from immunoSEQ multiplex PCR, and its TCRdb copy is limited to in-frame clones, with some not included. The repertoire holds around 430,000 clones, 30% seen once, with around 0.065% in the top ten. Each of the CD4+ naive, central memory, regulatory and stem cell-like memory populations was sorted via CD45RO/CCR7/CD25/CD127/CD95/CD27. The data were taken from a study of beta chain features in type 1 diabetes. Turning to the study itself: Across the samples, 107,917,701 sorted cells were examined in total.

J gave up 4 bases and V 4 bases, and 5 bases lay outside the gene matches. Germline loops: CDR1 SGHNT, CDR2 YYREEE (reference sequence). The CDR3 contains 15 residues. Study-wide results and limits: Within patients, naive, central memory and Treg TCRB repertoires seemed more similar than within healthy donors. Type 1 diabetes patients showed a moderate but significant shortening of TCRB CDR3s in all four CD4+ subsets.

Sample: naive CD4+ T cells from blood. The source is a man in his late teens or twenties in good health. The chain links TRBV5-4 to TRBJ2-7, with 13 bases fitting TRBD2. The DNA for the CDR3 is TGTGCCAGCAGCGCACTAGCGGGAGGGCCATACGAGCAGTACTTC. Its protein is CASSALAGGPYEQYF.